This section outlines one T cell receptor (beta chain) sequence together with its context. Its antigen is still unknown. These data are taken from a study of T cell responses to AZD1222 COVID-19 vaccine. Study-wide context: Second-dose intervals of approximately 4 or approximately 12 weeks were pooled. Study findings and constraints: Unmutated variant regions are reportedly the target of nearly half of TCRs that are spike-specific.

Profiled with immunoSEQ multiplex PCR; TCRdb holds only in-frame clones, not every one. The repertoire holds 40,000 to 65,000 clones, with roughly 80% as singletons. The germline gives CDR1 SGHTA, CDR2 FQGNSA. This CDR3 has 13 residues. Trimming at V came to 4 bases and at J to 12 bases, leaving 9 bases not matched to a gene. This specimen consisted of peripheral blood, obtained on day 0 of AZD1222 vaccination. V and J are TRBV7-2 and TRBJ2-3, with 8 nucleotides matching TRBD2. This receptor was identified in an adult in good health. The CDR3 loop is CASSSGAGAAQYF. The CDR3, as DNA: TGTGCCAGCAGCTCCGGAGCGGGAGCGGCCCAGTATTTT.